This T cell receptor beta chain stems from a study of OX40 agonist ivuxolimab in advanced cancers. Study background: While on treatment, patients had intravenous ivuxolimab at 0.01 to 10 mg/kg every 2 weeks. People in dose escalation had one of these cancers: hepatocellular carcinoma, melanoma, renal cell or head and neck cancer. Overall study findings and caveats: Compared with CD4+, CD8+ T cells on average had more expanded clones.

About this clone itself: Its target is unknown.

Trimming pared 3 bases from V and 5 bases from J, leaving 13 bases between. CDR3 length: 14 residues. The germline V gene has CDR1 LNHDA and CDR2 SQIVND (reference sequence). Only in-frame clones appear in the TCRdb table, and some are missing; sequencing was by immunoSEQ multiplex PCR. The table records around 80,000 clones, more than 85% of them present only once. Exclusion of a patient followed from autoimmune disease history or systemic immunosuppression. This receptor was identified in an adult with an advanced solid tumor such as melanoma, head and neck, liver or kidney cancer. The chain is built from TRBV19 and TRBJ1-1, with D perhaps TRBD1 (6 bases). The sample consisted of CD4+ or CD8+ T cells sorted from blood, taken in a trial of the OX40 agonist ivuxolimab. The CDR3 loop reads CASSIGGGGTEAFF. For the CDR3, the DNA is TGTGCCAGTAGTATTGGCGGGGGCGGGACTGAAGCTTTCTTT.